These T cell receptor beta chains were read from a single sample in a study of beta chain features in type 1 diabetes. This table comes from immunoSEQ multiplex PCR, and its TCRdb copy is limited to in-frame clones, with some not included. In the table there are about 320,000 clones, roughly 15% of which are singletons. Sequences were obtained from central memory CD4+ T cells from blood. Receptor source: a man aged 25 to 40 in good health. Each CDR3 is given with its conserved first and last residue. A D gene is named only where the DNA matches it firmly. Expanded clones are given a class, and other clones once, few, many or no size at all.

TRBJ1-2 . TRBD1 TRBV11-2 TGTGCCAGCAGCTCGACAGGGGGCGCTAACTATGGCTACACCTTC CASSSTGGANYGYTF
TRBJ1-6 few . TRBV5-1 TGCGCCAGCAGCTTAGCAGGGTCAGAGTCACCCCTCCACTTT CASSLAGSESPLHF
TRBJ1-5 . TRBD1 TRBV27 TGTGCCAGCGGGGGGGGACAGGGTAGGGATCAGCCCCAGCATTTT CASGGGQGRDQPQHF
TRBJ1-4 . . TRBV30 TGTGCCTGGAACGGGAGGGCGGGGGAAAAACTGTTTTTT CAWNGRAGEKLFF
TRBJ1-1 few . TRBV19 TGTGCCAGTAGTATAAGGGGTATGAACACTGAAGCTTTCTTT CASSIRGMNTEAFF
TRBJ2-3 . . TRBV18 TGTGCCAGCTCCCAAGAAACCGGGAGCACAGATACGCAGTATTTT CASSQETGSTDTQYF
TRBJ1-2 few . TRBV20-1 TGCAGTGCTAGTGAGGGCTATGGCTACACCTTC CSASEGYGYTF
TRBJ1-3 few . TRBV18 TGTGCCAGCTCACCACCGATGACCACGAAAGGAAACACCATATATTTT CASSPPMTTKGNTIYF
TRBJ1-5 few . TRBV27 TGTGCCAGCAGTGAGGTATTGAGCCTGGATCAGCCCCAGCATTTT CASSEVLSLDQPQHF
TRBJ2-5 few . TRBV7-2 TGTGCCAGCAGAGATAGCGGCTTAGTAGGGACCCAGTACTTC CASRDSGLVGTQYF
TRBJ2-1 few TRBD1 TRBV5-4 TGTGCCAGCAGCGGCCTGAGACAGGGGCGCTCCTACAATGAGCAGTTCTTC CASSGLRQGRSYNEQFF
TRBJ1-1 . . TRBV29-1 TGCAGCGTTGTCTTCAACCACGGGGGGAGGGGGACTGAAGCTTTCTTT CSVVFNHGGRGTEAFF
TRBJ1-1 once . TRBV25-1 TGTGCCGGCAGTGAATTCACTGAAGCTTTCTTT CAGSEFTEAFF
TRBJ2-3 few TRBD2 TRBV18 TGTGCCAGCTCACCACGACTAGCGGGGGGCAAGGATACGCAGTATTTT CASSPRLAGGKDTQYF
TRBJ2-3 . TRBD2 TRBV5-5 TGTGCCAGCAGCCCTCGACTAGCGGGAGAAGATACGCAGTATTTT CASSPRLAGEDTQYF
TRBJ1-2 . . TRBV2 TGTGCCAGCAGTGAGAGGAGGACCTATGGCTACACCTTC CASSERRTYGYTF
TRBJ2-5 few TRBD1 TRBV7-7 TGTGCCAGCAGCGCCTTGACAGGGGTTGTAGAGACCCAGTACTTC CASSALTGVVETQYF
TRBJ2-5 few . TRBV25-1 TGTGCCAGCAGTGACCTCCAAACGCTCCAAGAGACCCAGTACTTC CASSDLQTLQETQYF
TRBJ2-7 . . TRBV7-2 TGTGCCAGCAGCTTATCCGGTGCCCTCTCCTACGAGCAGTACTTC CASSLSGALSYEQYF
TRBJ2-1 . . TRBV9 TGTGCCAGCAGTTTAAAGGGGAGACAGAATGAGCAGTTCTTC CASSLKGRQNEQFF
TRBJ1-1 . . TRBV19 TGTGCCAGTACCGCCGGGCCAGCCCACAGGACTGAAGCTTTCTTT CASTAGPAHRTEAFF
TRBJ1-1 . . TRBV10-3 TGTGCCAGCAGCCTCGCCCCGACAAACACTGAAGCTTTCTTT CASSLAPTNTEAFF
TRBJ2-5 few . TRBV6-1 TGTGCCAGCACCCAACCCGGGGGCGAAGAGACCCAGTACTTC CASTQPGGEETQYF